This section outlines one T cell receptor (beta chain) sequence together with its context. This sample was included in a study of blood T cell repertoires in COVID-19. TCRdb keeps only in-frame clones here, not all; method: immunoSEQ multiplex PCR. The sample holds over 200,000 clones, about 90% seen once. Germline CDR1 is SGHDT and CDR2 is YYEEEE. Between the trimmed V and J ends, which lost 0 bases and 4 bases, there was a span of 7 bases. The CDR3 covers 13 residues. The sequencing input was PBMCs or T cells enriched from blood (not recorded which). The chain uses TRBV5-6 and TRBJ1-2, with D uncertain. The clonotype comes from a woman aged 25 to 45 with acute COVID-19. DNA for the CDR3: TGTGCCAGCAGCTTGGACCTACCCTATGGCTACACCTTC. This codes for CASSLDLPYGYTF.